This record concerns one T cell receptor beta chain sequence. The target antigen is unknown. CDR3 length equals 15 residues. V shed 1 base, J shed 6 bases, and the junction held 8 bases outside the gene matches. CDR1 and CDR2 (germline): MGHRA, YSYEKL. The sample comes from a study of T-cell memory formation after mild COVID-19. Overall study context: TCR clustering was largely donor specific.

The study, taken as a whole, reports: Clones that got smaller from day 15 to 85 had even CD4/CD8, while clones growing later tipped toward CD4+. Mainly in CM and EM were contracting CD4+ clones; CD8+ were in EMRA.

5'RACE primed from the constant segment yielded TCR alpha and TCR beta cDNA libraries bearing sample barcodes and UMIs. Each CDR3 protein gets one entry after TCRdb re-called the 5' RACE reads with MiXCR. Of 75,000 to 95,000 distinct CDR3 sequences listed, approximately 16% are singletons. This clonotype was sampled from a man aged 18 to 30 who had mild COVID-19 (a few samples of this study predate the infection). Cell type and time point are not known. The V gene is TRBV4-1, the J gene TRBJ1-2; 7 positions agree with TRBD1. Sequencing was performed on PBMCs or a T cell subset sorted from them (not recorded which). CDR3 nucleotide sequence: TGCGCCAGCAGCCAAGCGGCGGACAGGCCTAATGGCTACACCTTC. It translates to CASSQAADRPNGYTF.